Listed here are 17 T cell receptor beta chains from one sample, sequenced in a study of blood T cell repertoires in COVID-19. Repertoires were generated with immunoSEQ multiplex PCR, while TCRdb's copy carries only in-frame clones and drops some. The data contain about 90,000 clones, approximately 92% of them singletons. Specimen: peripheral blood. The receptors derive from a woman aged 55-69 years with active COVID-19.

The V and J genes are TRBV24-1 and TRBJ2-7; D ambiguous. Trimming left V 4 bases short and J 2 bases short, with 11 bases between. CDR3 length: 14 amino acids. Germline CDR1 reads KGHDR; CDR2 reads SFDVKD. As DNA, the CDR3 is TGTGCCACCAGTGACACTCCGGGTACCTACGAGCAGTACTTC. Its protein product is CATSDTPGTYEQYF.

The chain employs TRBV28 and TRBJ2-1; D may be TRBD2 (5 bases). V dropped 2 bases and J dropped 7 bases, with 15 bases sitting between them. This CDR3 has 15 amino acids. CDR1 MDHEN and CDR2 SYDVKM come from the germline V gene. CDR3 region: CASSLLLGSLNEQFF. CDR3 DNA sequence: TGTGCCAGCAGTTTACTACTGGGGAGCTTGAATGAGCAGTTCTTC.

This clone was counted between two and nine times. J is TRBJ2-1 and V is TRBV6-5; 8 bases agree with TRBD2. The CDR3 is 15 amino acids. Germline trimming cut 6 bases from V and 4 bases from J; bases unmatched to any gene: 8. CDR1 is MNHEY, CDR2 SVGAGI, per germline. The CDR3 region has the DNA TGTGCCAGCAGCCCCACAGCGGGGGATTACAATGAGCAGTTCTTC. Translating gives CASSPTAGDYNEQFF.

J is TRBJ2-1 and V is TRBV5-1; the match to TRBD1 covers 9 bases. There are 15 residues in the CDR3. J gave up 7 bases and V 0 bases, and 5 bases lay outside the gene matches. In germline, CDR1 is SGHRS, CDR2 YFSETQ. The CDR3 reads CASSLEGQGMNEQFF. In DNA, the CDR3 is TGCGCCAGCAGCTTGGAGGGACAGGGTATGAATGAGCAGTTCTTC. The whole variable domain, filled in from reference TRBV5-1 and TRBJ2-1, reads KAGVTQTPRYLIKTRGQQVTLSCSPISGHRSVSWYQQTPGQGLQFLFEYFSETQRNKGNFPGRFSGRQFSNSRSEMNVSTLELGDSALYLCASSLEGQGMNEQFFGPGTRLTVL.

The chain has TRBV11-2 and TRBJ1-1, with 8 nucleotides matching TRBD1. V shed 4 bases, J shed 3 bases, and the junction held 10 bases outside the gene matches. Germline CDR1 and CDR2: SGHAT and FQNNGV. This CDR3 is built from 16 residues. CDR3 DNA sequence: TGTGCCAGCAGCTCTCCCAGGGGGCAAGGGTACACTGAAGCTTTCTTT. Encoded protein: CASSSPRGQGYTEAFF.

This clone showed up just once. The V call is TRBV28, the J call TRBJ2-3; D perhaps matches TRBD2 (6 bases). Germline-derived CDR1 and CDR2 are MDHEN and SYDVKM. Trimming removed 8 bases from V and 12 bases from J, with 39 bases in between. CDR3 length equals 19 residues. The DNA for the CDR3 is TGTGCCAGCGGCTCCTTGAGACAGCAAAACCCGTATCGGTTTGCGGGACAGTATTTT. Its translation: CASGSLRQQNPYRFAGQYF.

The chain joins TRBV18 to TRBJ2-1; 11 bases are a match to TRBD2. Germline V gene lookup returns CDR1 KGHSH and CDR2 LQKENI. Unmatched junction bases numbered 5, after V lost 5 bases and J lost 8 bases. The CDR3 is 14 residues long. CDR3 coding DNA: TGTGCCAGCTCATTAGCGGGAGGGTTCGATGAGCAGTTCTTC. This sequence encodes CASSLAGGFDEQFF.

The chain recombines TRBV19 with TRBJ2-3; 7 bases map to TRBD2. CDR3 length: 16 residues. The germline V gene has CDR1 LNHDA and CDR2 SQIVND (reference sequence). The J segment lost 0 bases and the V segment lost 1 base, leaving 4 bases of the junction unmatched. In DNA, the CDR3 is TGTGCCAGTAGTATAGGATCTAGCGGTAGCACAGATACGCAGTATTTT. Translated, it gives CASSIGSSGSTDTQYF.

This clone occurred once. J is TRBJ2-3 and V is TRBV5-4; D is uncertain. V lost 6 bases and J 4 bases, leaving 12 bases between the germline ends. This CDR3 comprises 13 residues. The germline gives CDR1 SGHNT, CDR2 YYREEE (reference sequence). The DNA of the CDR3 is TGTGCCAGCACCCGTGAACTGGCAGATACGCAGTATTTT. This codes for CASTRELADTQYF.

V and J are TRBV9 and TRBJ1-2, with 7 nucleotides matching TRBD1. Germline assignment: CDR1 SGDLS and CDR2 YYNGEE. The junction had 1 base not matched to a gene; V was cut back by 0 bases and J by 5 bases. This CDR3 is built from 13 residues. The CDR3 spells CASSVGRGYGYTF. The CDR3 region has the DNA TGTGCCAGCAGCGTAGGCAGGGGGTATGGCTACACCTTC. Full variable domain (outside the CDR3, taken from reference TRBV9 and TRBJ1-2): DSGVTQTPKHLITATGQRVTLRCSPRSGDLSVYWYQQSLDQGLQFLIQYYNGEERAKGNILERFSAQQFPDLHSELNLSSLELGDSALYFCASSVGRGYGYTFGSGTRLTVV.

This clone was seen once. The chain links TRBV18 to TRBJ2-3; no definite D call. This CDR3 region has 16 residues. CDR1 is KGHSH, CDR2 LQKENI, per germline. V shed 1 base and J shed 0 bases, with 11 bases lying between them. The CDR3 sequence is CASSPLIAPSTDTQYF. CDR3 in DNA: TGTGCCAGCTCACCACTGATAGCCCCTAGCACAGATACGCAGTATTTT.

The rearrangement uses TRBV6-2 or TRBV6-3 and TRBJ1-1; maybe TRBD1 (6 bases). V was pared by 5 bases and J by 7 bases, with 20 bases between. The CDR3 loop spans 15 amino acids. Germline V gives CDR1 MNHEY, CDR2 SVGEGT. CDR3 bases: TGTGCCAGCAGTATTGACAGGCTCGCAAAGAGTGAAGCTTTCTTT. Amino acid sequence: CASSIDRLAKSEAFF.

The rearrangement joins TRBV30 to TRBJ2-6, with D perhaps matching TRBD2 (6 bases). The CDR3 is 14 residues long. Germline V gene lookup returns CDR1 GTSNPN and CDR2 SVGIG (reference sequence). V lost 5 bases, J lost 0 bases, and 8 bases lay in between. CDR3 nucleotide sequence: TGTGCCTGGGCCGGGGGCTCTGGGGCCAACGTCCTGACTTTC. This codes for CAWAGGSGANVLTF.

This chain connects TRBV5-8 to TRBJ2-1; 10 positions match TRBD2. Germline-derived CDR1 and CDR2 are SGHTS and YDEGEE. The CDR3 runs 15 residues. Unmatched junction bases numbered 6, after V lost 3 bases and J lost 6 bases. The CDR3 nucleotides are TGTGCCAGCAGCTCGACGGGACTAGCGAGCAATGAGCAGTTCTTC. This gives the protein CASSSTGLASNEQFF.

The chain is built from TRBV30 and TRBJ2-3; D is possibly TRBD2 (6 bases). V lost 4 bases and J lost 4, with 12 bases in between. CDR1 is GTSNPN and CDR2 is SVGIG in the germline V gene (reference sequence). This CDR3 is built from 13 residues. The CDR3, as DNA: TGTGCCTGGAATACCGGGAGCTCAGATACGCAGTATTTT. Translating it yields CAWNTGSSDTQYF.

The J gene is TRBJ1-2, the V gene TRBV7-8; TRBD1 is a possible D gene (6 bases). Per germline, CDR1 SGHVS and CDR2 FQNEAQ. CDR3 length: 13 residues. Deletions cut 1 base from V and 6 bases from J, with 9 bases between. CDR3 bases: TGTGCCAGCAGCTTAGAAACAGGGAATGGCTACACCTTC. This gives the protein CASSLETGNGYTF.

V is TRBV11-2 and J is TRBJ1-6, with TRBD1 identical over 7 bases. The trim removed 5 bases at V and 4 bases at J, leaving 5 bases unmatched. The CDR3 has 15 amino acids. Germline assignment: CDR1 SGHAT and CDR2 FQNNGV. This CDR3 reads CASSPRDSYNSPLHF. DNA of the CDR3: TGTGCCAGCAGCCCCCGGGACAGTTATAATTCACCCCTCCACTTT.